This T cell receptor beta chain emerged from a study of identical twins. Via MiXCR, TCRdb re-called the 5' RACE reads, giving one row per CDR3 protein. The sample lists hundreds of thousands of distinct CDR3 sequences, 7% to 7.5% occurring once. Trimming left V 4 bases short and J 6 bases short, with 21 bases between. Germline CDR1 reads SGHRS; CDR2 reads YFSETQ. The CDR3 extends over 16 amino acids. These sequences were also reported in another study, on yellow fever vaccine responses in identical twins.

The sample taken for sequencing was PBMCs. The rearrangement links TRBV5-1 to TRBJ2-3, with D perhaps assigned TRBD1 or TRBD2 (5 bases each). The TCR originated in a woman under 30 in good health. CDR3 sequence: CASSPVSGTSGDTQYF. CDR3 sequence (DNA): TGCGCCAGCAGCCCGGTCTCTGGGACCTCAGGGGATACGCAGTATTTT.